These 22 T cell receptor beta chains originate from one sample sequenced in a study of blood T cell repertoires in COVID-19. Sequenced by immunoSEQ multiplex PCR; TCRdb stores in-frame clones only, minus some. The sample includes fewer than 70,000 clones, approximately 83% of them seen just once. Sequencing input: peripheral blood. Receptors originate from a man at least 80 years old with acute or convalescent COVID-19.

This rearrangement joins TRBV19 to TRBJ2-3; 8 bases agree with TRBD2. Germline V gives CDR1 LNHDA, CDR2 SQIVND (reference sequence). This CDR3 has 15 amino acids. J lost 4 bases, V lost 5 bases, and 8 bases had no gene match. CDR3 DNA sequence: TGTGCCAGTAGTCCTCTAGCGGGTGGGGCAGATACGCAGTATTTT. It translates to CASSPLAGGADTQYF.

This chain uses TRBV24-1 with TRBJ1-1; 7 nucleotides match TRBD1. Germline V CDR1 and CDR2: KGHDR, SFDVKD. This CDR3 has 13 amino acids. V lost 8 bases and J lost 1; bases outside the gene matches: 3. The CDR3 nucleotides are TGTGCCACCATGGGACAGCGGAACACTGAAGCTTTCTTT. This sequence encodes CATMGQRNTEAFF.

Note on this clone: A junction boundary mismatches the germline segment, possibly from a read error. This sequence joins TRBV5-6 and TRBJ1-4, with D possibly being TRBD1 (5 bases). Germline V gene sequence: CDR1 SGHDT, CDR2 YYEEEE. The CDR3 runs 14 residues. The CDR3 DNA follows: TGTGTCAGCAGCTTGGTAGGGGCTAATGAAAAACTGTTTTTT. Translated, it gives CVSSLVGANEKLFF.

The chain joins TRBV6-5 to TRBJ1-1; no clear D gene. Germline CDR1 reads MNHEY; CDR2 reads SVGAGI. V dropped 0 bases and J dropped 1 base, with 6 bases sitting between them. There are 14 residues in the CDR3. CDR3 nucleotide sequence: TGTGCCAGCAGTTACTCGGAGGGGAACACTGAAGCTTTCTTT. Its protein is CASSYSEGNTEAFF.

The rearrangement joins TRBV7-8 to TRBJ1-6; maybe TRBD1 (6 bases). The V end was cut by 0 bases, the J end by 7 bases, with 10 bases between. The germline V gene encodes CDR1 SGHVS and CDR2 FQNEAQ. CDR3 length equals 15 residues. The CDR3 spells CASSLAGQNNSPLHF. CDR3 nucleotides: TGTGCCAGCAGCTTAGCTGGACAGAACAATTCACCCCTCCACTTT.

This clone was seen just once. CDR3 amino acids: CATSGAGEGFGKLFF. CDR3 sequence (DNA): TGTGCCACCAGTGGCGCCGGAGAGGGTTTTGGAAAACTGTTTTTT. This chain links TRBV24-1 with TRBJ1-4; D is uncertain. CDR3 length equals 15 residues. Germline-derived CDR1 and CDR2 are KGHDR and SFDVKD. V gave up 5 bases and J gave up 10 bases, with 19 bases separating them.

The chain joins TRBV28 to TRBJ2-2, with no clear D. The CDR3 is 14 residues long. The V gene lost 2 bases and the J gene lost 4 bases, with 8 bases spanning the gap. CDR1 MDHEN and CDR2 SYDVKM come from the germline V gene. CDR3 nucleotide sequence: TGTGCCAGCAGTTTAGGTGGCGGCACCGGGGAGCTGTTTTTT. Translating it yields CASSLGGGTGELFF.

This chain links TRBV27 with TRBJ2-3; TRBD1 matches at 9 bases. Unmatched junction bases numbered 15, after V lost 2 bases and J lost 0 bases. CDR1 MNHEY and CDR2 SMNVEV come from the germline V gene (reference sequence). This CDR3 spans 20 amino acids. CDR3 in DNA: TGTGCCAGCAGTTTAAAAAACAGGGGGCCCTTACATCTGAGCACAGATACGCAGTATTTT. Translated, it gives CASSLKNRGPLHLSTDTQYF.

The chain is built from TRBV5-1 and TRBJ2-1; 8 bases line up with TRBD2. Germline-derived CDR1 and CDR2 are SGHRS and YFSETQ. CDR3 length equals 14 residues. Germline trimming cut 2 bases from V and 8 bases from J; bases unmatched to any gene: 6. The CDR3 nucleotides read TGCGCCAGCAGCTTTACGAGCGGGAGATATGAGCAGTTCTTC. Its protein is CASSFTSGRYEQFF.

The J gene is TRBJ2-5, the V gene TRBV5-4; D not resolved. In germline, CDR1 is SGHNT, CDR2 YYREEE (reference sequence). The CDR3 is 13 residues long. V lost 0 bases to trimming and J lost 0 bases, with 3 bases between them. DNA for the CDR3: TGTGCCAGCAGCTTGGACTACCAAGAGACCCAGTACTTC. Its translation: CASSLDYQETQYF.

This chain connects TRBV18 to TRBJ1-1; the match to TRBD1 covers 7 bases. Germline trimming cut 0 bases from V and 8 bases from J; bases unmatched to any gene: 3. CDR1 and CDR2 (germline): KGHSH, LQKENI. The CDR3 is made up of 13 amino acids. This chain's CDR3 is CASSPPYRGEAFF. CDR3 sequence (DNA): TGTGCCAGCTCACCACCGTACAGGGGCGAAGCTTTCTTT.

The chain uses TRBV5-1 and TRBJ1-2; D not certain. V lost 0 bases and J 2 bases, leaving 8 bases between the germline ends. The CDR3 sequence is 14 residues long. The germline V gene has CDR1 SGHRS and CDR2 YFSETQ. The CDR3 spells CASSLGASNYGYTF. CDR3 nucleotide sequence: TGCGCCAGCAGCTTGGGGGCTTCAAACTATGGCTACACCTTC.

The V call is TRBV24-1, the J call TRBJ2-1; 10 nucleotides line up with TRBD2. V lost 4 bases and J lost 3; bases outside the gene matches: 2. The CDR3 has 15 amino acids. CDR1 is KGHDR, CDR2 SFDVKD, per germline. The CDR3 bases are TGTGCCACCAGTGAGCTAGCGGGAGACTACAATGAGCAGTTCTTC. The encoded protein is CATSELAGDYNEQFF.

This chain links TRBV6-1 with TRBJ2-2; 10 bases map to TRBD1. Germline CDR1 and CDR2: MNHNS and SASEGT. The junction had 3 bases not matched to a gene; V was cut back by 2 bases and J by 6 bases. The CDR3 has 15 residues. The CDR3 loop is CASSERDRGSGELFF. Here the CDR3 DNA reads TGTGCCAGCAGTGAACGGGACAGGGGTTCCGGGGAGCTGTTTTTT.

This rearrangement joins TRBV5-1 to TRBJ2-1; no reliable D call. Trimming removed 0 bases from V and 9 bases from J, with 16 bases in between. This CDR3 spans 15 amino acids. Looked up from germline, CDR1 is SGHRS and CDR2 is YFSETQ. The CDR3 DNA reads TGCGCCAGCAGCTTGGCTTCATTGCAAACCGGTGAGCAGTTCTTC. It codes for CASSLASLQTGEQFF.

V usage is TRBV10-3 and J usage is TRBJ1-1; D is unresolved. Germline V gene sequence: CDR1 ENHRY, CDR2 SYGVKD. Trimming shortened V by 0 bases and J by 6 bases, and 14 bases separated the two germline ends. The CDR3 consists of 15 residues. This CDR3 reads CAISESNAVLPEAFF. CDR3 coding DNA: TGTGCCATCAGTGAGTCGAACGCAGTTCTTCCTGAAGCTTTCTTT.

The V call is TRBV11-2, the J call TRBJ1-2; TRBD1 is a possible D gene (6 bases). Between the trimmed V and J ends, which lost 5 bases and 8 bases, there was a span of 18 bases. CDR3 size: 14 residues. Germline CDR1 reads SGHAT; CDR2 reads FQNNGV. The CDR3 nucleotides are TGTGCCAGCAGCCCCACGAACAGGGTAGAGGGCTACACCTTC. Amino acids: CASSPTNRVEGYTF.

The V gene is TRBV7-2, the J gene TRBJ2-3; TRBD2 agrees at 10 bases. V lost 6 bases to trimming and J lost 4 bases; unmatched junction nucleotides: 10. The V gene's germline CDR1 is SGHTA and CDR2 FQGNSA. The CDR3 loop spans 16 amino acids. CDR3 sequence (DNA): TGTGCCAGCAGGACCTGGGGTAGCGGGAGGTCAGATACGCAGTATTTT. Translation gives CASRTWGSGRSDTQYF. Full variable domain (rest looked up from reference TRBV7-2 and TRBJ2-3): GAGVSQSPSNKVTEKGKDVELRCDPISGHTALYWYRQSLGQGLEFLIYFQGNSAPDKSGLPSDRFSAERTGGSVSTLTIQRTQQEDSAVYLCASRTWGSGRSDTQYFGPGTRLTVL.

The CDR3 region has the DNA TGTGCCAGCAGTTTAAACAGGGGCCTTAATGGCTACACCTTC. It is translated as CASSLNRGLNGYTF. This rearrangement joins TRBV27 to TRBJ1-2; TRBD1 matches at 7 bases. CDR1 and CDR2 (germline): MNHEY, SMNVEV (reference sequence). V shed 2 bases, J shed 6 bases, and the junction held 6 bases outside the gene matches. This CDR3 is 14 amino acids long.

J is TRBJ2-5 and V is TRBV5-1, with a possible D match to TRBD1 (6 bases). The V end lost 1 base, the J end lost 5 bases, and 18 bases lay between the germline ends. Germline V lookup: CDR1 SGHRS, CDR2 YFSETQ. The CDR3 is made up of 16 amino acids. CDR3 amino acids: CASSLKGWGPGETQYF. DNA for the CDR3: TGCGCCAGCAGCTTGAAAGGGTGGGGGCCGGGGGAGACCCAGTACTTC.

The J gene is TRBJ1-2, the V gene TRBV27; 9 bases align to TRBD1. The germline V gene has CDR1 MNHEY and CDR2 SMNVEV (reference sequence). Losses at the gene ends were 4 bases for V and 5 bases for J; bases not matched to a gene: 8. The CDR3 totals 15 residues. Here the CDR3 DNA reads TGTGCCAGCAGTTCCCCGGGACAGGGAGTTTATGGCTACACCTTC. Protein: CASSSPGQGVYGYTF.

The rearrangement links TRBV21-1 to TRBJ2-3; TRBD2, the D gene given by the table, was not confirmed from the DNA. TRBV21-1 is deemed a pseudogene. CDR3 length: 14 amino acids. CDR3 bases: TGTGTCATCGGTCCTAGCGGGCCGACAGATACGCAGTATTTT. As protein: CVIGPSGPTDTQYF.